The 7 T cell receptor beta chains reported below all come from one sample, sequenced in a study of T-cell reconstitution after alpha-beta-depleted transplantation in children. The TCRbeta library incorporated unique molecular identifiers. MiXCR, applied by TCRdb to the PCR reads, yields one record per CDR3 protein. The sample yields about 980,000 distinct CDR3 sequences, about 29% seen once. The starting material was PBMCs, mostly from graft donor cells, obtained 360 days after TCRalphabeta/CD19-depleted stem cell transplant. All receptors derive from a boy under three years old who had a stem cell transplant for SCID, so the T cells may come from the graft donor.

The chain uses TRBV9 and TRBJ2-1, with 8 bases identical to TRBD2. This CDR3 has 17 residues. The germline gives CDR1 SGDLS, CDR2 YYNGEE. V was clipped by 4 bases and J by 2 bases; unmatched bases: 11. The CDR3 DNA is TGTGCCAGCAGCCCCGGGGGGGGATCCACCCCCTACAATGAGCAGTTCTTC. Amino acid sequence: CASSPGGGSTPYNEQFF.

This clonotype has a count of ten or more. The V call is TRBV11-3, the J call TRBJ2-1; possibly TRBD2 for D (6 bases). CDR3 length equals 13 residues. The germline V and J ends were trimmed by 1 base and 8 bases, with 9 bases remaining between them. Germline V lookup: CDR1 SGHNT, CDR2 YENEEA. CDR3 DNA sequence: TGTGCCAGCAGCTTAGTGGCTAGCGATGAGCAGTTCTTC. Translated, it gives CASSLVASDEQFF.

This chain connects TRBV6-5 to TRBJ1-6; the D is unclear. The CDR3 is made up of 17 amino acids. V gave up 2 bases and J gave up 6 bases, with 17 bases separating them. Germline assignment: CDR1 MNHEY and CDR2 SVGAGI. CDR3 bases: TGTGCCAGCAGTTACAGGAAGCTAGAGATTTTTAATTCACCCCTCCACTTT. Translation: CASSYRKLEIFNSPLHF.

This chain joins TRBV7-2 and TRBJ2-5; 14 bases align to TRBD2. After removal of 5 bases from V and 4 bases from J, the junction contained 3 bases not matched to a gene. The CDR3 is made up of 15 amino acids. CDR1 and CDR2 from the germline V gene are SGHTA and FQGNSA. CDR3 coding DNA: TGTGCCAGCAGCATAGGGACTAGCGGGGGAGAGACCCAGTACTTC. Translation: CASSIGTSGGETQYF. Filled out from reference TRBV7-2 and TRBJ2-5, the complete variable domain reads GAGVSQSPSNKVTEKGKDVELRCDPISGHTALYWYRQSLGQGLEFLIYFQGNSAPDKSGLPSDRFSAERTGGSVSTLTIQRTQQEDSAVYLCASSIGTSGGETQYFGPGTRLLVL.

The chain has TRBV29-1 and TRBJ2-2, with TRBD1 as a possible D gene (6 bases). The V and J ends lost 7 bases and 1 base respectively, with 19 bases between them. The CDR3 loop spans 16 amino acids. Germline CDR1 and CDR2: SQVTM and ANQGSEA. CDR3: CSASRTGQGNTGELFF. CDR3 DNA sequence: TGCAGCGCTTCCAGAACGGGACAAGGGAACACCGGGGAGCTGTTTTTT.

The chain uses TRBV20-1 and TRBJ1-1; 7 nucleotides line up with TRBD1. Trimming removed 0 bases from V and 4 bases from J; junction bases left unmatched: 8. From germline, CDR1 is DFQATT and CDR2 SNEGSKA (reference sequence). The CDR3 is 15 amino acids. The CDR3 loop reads CSARDAQGVGTEAFF. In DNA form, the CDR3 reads TGCAGTGCTAGAGACGCTCAGGGGGTGGGCACTGAAGCTTTCTTT.

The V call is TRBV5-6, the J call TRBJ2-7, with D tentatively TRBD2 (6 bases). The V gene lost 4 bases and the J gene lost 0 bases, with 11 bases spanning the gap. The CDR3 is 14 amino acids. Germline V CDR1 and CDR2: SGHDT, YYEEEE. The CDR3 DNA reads TGTGCCAGCAGCCCGGAGGGTTACTCCTACGAGCAGTACTTC. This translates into CASSPEGYSYEQYF. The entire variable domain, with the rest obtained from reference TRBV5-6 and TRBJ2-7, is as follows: DAGVTQSPTHLIKTRGQQVTLRCSPKSGHDTVSWYQQALGQGPQFIFQYYEEEERQRGNFPDRFSGHQFPNYSSELNVNALLLGDSALYLCASSPEGYSYEQYFGPGTRLTVT.